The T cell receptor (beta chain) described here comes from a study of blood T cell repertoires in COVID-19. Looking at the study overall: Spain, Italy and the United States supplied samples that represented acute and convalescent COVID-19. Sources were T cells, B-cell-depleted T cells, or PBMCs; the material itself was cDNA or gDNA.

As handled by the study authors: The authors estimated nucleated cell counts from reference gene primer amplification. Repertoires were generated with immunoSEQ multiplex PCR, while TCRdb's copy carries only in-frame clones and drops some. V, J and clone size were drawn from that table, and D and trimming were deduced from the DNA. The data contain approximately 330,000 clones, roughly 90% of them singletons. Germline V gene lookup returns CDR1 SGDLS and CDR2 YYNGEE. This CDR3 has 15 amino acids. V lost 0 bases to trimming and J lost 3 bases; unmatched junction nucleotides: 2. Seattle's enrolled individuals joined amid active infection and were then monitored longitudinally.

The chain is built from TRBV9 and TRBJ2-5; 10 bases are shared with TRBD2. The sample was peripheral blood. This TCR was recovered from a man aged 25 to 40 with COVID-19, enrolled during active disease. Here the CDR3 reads CASSVVGLAEETQYF. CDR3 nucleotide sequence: TGTGCCAGCAGCGTAGTTGGACTAGCGGAAGAGACCCAGTACTTC.